The sequence of this TCR beta chain was determined in a study of early stage breast cancer tumors. Sequencing used immunoSEQ multiplex PCR; TCRdb keeps in-frame clones, though not all of them. This table has fewer than 35,000 clones, roughly four fifths appearing once. Germline-derived CDR1 and CDR2 are LNHDA and SQIVND (reference sequence). V gave up 3 bases and J gave up 1 base, with 10 bases separating them. This CDR3 has 14 residues. The gene calls are TRBV19 and TRBJ2-7; the D is unclear. Specimen: breast tumor tissue. The clonotype was recovered from a person aged 25 to 40 with breast cancer. Here the CDR3 DNA reads TGTGCCAGTAGTATGCGACTGTCATCCTACGAGCAGTACTTC. It specifies CASSMRLSSYEQYF.